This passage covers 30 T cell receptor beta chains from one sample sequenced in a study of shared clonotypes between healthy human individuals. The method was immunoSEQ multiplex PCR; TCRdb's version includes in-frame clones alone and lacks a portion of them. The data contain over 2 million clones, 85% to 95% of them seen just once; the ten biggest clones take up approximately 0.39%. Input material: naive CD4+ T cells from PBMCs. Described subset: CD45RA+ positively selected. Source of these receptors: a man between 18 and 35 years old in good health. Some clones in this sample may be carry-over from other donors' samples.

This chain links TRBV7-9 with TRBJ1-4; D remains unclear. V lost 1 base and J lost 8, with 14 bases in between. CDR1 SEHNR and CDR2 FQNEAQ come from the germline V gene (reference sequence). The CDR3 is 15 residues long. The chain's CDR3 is CASSLGLLRAEKLFF. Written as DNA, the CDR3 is TGTGCCAGCAGCTTAGGACTGCTTAGGGCAGAAAAACTGTTTTTT.

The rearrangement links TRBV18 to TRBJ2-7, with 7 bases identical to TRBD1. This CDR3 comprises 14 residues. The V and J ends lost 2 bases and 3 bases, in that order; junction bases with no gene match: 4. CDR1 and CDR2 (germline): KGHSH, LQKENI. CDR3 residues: CASSPNPGGYEQYF. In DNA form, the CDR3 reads TGTGCCAGCTCACCAAACCCAGGGGGCTACGAGCAGTACTTC.

The CDR3 region has the DNA TGTGCCAGCAGTGATGCCAGGGTTGGGGAGACCCAGTACTTC. This encodes CASSDARVGETQYF. The chain has TRBV2 and TRBJ2-5, with a tentative D call TRBD1 (5 bases). V was cut by 3 bases and J by 5 bases, with 13 bases left in between. The V gene's germline CDR1 is SNHLY and CDR2 FYNNEI. This CDR3 comprises 14 residues.

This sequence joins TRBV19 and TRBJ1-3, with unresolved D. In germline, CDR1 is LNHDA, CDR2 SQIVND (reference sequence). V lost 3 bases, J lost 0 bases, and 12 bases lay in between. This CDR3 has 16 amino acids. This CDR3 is CASSITLAGSGNTIYF. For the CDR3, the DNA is TGTGCCAGTAGTATTACGTTGGCCGGCTCTGGAAACACCATATATTTT. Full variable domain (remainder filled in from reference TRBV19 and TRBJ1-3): DGGITQSPKYLFRKEGQNVTLSCEQNLNHDAMYWYRQDPGQGLRLIYYSQIVNDFQKGDIAEGYSVSREKKESFPLTVTSAQKNPTAFYLCASSITLAGSGNTIYFGEGSWLTVV.

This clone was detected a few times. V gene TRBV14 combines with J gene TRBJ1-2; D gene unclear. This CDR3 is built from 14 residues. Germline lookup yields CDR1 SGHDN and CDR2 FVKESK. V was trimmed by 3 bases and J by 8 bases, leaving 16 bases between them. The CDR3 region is CASSHKSPASGYTF. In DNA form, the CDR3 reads TGTGCCAGCAGCCACAAGAGCCCCGCTAGCGGCTACACCTTC.

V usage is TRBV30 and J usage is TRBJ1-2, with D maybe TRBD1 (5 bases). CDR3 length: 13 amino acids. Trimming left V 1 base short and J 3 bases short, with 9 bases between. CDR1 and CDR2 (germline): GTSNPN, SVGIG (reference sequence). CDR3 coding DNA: TGTGCCTGGAGTGAAGACAGATACTATGGCTACACCTTC. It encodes CAWSEDRYYGYTF.

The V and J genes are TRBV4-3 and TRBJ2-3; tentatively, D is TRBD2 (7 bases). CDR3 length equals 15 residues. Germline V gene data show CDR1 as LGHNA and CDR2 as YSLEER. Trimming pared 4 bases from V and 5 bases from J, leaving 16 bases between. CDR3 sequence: CASSPPGEGRDTQYF. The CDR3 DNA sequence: TGCGCCAGCAGCCCTCCAGGGGAGGGCCGAGATACGCAGTATTTT.

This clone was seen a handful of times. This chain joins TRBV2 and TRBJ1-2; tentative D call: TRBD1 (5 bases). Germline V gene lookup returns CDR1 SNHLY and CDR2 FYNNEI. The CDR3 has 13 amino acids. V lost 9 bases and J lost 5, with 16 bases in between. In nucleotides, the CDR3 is TGTGCCAGAAAGGGGCAGGGACCATATGGCTACACCTTC. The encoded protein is CARKGQGPYGYTF.

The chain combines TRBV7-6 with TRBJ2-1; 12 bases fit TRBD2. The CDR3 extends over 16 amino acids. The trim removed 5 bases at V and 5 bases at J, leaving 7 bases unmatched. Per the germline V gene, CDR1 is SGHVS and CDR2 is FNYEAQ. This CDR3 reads CASSPWTSGDNNEQFF. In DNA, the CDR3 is TGTGCCAGCAGCCCTTGGACTAGCGGGGACAACAATGAGCAGTTCTTC.

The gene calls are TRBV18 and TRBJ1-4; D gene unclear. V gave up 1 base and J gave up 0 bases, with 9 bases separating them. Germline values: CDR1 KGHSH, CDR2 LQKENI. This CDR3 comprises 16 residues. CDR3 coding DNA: TGTGCCAGCTCACCACGGGTGGGAGCAACTAATGAAAAACTGTTTTTT. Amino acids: CASSPRVGATNEKLFF.

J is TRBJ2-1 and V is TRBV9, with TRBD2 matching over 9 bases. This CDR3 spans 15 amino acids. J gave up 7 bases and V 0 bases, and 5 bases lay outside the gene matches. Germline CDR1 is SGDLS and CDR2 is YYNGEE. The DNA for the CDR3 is TGTGCCAGCAGCGTAGGTAGCGGGAGTGAGAATGAGCAGTTCTTC. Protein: CASSVGSGSENEQFF.

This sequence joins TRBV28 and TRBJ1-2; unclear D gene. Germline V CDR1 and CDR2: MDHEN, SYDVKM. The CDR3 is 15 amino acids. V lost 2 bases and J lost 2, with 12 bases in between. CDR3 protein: CASSLDTLINYGYTF. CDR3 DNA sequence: TGTGCCAGCAGTTTAGATACCCTGATCAACTATGGCTACACCTTC.

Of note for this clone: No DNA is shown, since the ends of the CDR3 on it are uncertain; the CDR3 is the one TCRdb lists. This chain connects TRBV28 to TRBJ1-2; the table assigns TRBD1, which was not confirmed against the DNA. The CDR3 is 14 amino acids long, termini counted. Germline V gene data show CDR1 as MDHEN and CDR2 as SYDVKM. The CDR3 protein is CASSSSDRSYGYTF.

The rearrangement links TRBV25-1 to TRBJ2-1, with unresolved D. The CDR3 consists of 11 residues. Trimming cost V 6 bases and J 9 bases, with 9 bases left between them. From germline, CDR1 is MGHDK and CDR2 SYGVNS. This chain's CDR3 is CASRTRFEQFF. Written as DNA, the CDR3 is TGTGCCAGCAGGACCCGATTTGAGCAGTTCTTC.

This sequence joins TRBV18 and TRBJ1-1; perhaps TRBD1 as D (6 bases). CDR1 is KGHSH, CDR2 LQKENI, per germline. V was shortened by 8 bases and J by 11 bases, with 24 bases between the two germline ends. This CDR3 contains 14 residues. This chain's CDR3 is CASGTLRGALEAFF. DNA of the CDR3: TGTGCCAGCGGAACCCTTAGGGGGGCTCTAGAGGCTTTCTTT.

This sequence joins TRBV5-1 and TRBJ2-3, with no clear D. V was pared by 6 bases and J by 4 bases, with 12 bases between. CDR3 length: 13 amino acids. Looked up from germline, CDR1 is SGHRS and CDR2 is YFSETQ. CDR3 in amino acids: CASTRTVADTQYF. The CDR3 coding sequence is TGCGCCAGCACCCGGACCGTGGCAGATACGCAGTATTTT.

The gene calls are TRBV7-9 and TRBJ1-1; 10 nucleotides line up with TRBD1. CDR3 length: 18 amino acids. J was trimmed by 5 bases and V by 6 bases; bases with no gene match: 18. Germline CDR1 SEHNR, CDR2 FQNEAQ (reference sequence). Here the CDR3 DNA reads TGTGCCAGCAGACCCAGACCCGGGACAGGGGTAGATTGGACTGAAGCTTTCTTT. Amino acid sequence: CASRPRPGTGVDWTEAFF.

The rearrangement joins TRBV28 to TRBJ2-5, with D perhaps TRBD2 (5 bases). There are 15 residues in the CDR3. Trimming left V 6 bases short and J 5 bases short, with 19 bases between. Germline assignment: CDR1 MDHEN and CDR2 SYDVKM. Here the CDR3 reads CASSSRAEERETQYF. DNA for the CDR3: TGTGCCAGCAGCAGTCGGGCGGAGGAGAGGGAGACCCAGTACTTC.

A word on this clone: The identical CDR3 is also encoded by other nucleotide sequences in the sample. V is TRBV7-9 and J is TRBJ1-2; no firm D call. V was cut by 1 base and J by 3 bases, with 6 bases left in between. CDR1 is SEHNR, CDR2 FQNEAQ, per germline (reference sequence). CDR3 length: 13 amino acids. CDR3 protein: CASSLDSYYGYTF. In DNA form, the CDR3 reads TGTGCCAGCAGCTTAGACTCGTACTATGGCTACACCTTC.

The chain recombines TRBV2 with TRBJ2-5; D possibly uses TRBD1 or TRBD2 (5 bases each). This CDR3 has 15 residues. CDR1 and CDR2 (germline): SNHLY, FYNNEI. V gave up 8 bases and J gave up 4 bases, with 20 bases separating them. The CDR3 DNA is TGTGCCAGCGGCACGCGGGCAGGGAGTGGAGAGACCCAGTACTTC. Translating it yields CASGTRAGSGETQYF.

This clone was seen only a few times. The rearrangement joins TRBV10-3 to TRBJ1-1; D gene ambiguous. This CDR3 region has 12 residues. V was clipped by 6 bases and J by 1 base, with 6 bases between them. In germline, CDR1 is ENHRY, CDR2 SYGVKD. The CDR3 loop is CAIRRENTEAFF. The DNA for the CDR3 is TGTGCCATCAGGCGGGAGAACACTGAAGCTTTCTTT.

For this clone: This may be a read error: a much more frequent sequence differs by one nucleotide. The CDR3 bases are TGTGCCAGCAGCTTAATGGTGAACACTGAAGCTTTCTTT. It yields the protein CASSLMVNTEAFF. V gene TRBV7-9 combines with J gene TRBJ1-1; D call uncertain. V lost 2 bases and J lost 0, with 4 bases in between. Germline values: CDR1 SEHNR, CDR2 FQNEAQ (reference sequence). The CDR3 is 13 residues long.

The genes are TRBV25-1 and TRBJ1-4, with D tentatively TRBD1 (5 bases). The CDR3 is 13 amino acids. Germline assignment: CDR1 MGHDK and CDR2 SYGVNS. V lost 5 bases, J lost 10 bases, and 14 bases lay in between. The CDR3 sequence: CASSWGGDPKLFF. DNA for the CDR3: TGTGCCAGCAGTTGGGGCGGGGACCCAAAACTGTTTTTT.

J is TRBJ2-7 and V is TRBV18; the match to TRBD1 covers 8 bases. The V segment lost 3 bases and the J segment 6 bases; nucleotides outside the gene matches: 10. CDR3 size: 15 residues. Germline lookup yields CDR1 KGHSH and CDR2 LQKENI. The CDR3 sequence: CASSPTETGVSEQYF. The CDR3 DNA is TGTGCCAGCTCACCGACAGAGACAGGGGTGAGCGAGCAGTACTTC.

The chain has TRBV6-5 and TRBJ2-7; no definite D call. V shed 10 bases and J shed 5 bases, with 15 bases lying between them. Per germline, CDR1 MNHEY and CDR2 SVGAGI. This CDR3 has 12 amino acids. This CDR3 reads CAIPARVDEQYF. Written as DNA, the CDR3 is TGTGCCATTCCCGCACGGGTTGACGAGCAGTACTTC.

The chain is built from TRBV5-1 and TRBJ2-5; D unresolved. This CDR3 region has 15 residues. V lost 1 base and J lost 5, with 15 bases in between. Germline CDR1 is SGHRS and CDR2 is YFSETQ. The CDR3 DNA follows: TGCGCCAGCAGCTTGTCAACAGCCGAACGGGAGACCCAGTACTTC. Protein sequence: CASSLSTAERETQYF. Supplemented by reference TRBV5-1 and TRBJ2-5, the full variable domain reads KAGVTQTPRYLIKTRGQQVTLSCSPISGHRSVSWYQQTPGQGLQFLFEYFSETQRNKGNFPGRFSGRQFSNSRSEMNVSTLELGDSALYLCASSLSTAERETQYFGPGTRLLVL.

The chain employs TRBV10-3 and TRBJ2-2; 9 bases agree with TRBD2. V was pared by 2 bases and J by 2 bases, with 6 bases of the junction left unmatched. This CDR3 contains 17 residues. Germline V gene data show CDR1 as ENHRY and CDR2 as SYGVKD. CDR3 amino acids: CAISEPGLAQNTGELFF. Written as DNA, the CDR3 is TGTGCCATCAGTGAGCCTGGACTAGCGCAAAACACCGGGGAGCTGTTTTTT.

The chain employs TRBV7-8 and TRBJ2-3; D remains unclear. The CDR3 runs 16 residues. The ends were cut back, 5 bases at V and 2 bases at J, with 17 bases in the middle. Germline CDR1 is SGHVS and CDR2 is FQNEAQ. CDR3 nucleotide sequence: TGTGCCAGCAGCCCACGACCGTTAACCCTCACAGATACGCAGTATTTT. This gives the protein CASSPRPLTLTDTQYF.

The CDR3 DNA is TGTGCCAGCACGACGACAGGGATTACGTACTTC. It encodes CASTTTGITYF. The genes are TRBV6-6 and TRBJ2-5, with 7 bases aligning to TRBD1. This CDR3 has 11 residues. Germline assignment: CDR1 MNHNY and CDR2 SVGAGI (reference sequence). J was trimmed by 13 bases and V by 7 bases; bases with no gene match: 9.

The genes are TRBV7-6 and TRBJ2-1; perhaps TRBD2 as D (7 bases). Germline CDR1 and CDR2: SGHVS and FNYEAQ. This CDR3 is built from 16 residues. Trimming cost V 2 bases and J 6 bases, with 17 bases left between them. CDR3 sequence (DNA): TGTGCCAGCAGCTTATTAGGGGGGAGGGCCGCCAATGAGCAGTTCTTC. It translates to CASSLLGGRAANEQFF.